Listed below are T cell receptor beta chains from one sample, sequenced in a study of CD8 T cells in ankylosing spondylitis. Via MiXCR, TCRdb re-called the 5' RACE reads, giving one row per CDR3 protein. The table shows 300,000 to 350,000 distinct CDR3 sequences, with 11% occurring only once. The sample comprised blood, either unsorted or a sorted T cell fraction (not recorded which). The origin of the receptors is a female donor with ankylosing spondylitis or in good health (not recorded which). Each CDR3 is given with its conserved first and last residue. A D gene is named only where the DNA matches it firmly. The size field is filled for only some rows; it gives once, few, many or a size class.

-	TRBV5-5	TRBJ2-2	15	-	TGTGCCAGCAGCTTGAATAAGGGAACCACCGGGGAGCTGTTTTTT	CASSLNKGTTGELFF
-	TRBV28	TRBJ1-2	12	few	TGTGCCAGCAGTTGGGGGGCGGAGGGCTACACCTTC	CASSWGAEGYTF
-	TRBV20-1	TRBJ2-7	13	many	TGCAGTGCTAGAGGGACGAGCTCCTACGAGCAGTACTTC	CSARGTSSYEQYF
TRBD1	TRBV7-2	TRBJ2-7	16	many	TGTGCCAGCAGCTTAGCGCCCGGGACAGGCACCTACGAGCAGTACTTC	CASSLAPGTGTYEQYF
-	TRBV29-1	TRBJ2-3	11	few	TGCAGCGTTTCCGCCACAGATACGCAGTATTTT	CSVSATDTQYF
TRBD2	TRBV20-1	TRBJ2-1	14	-	TGCAGTGCTAGGCGGGAGGGATTCTACAATGAGCAGTTCTTC	CSARREGFYNEQFF
-	TRBV20-1	TRBJ2-3	15	many	TGCAGTGCTAGAGGCGTGGGGGGGCCTAGAAATACGCAGTATTTT	CSARGVGGPRNTQYF
-	TRBV7-9	TRBJ2-1	16	many	TGTGCCAGCAGCCCAATGGGCGGAAGCTCCTACAATGAGCAGTTCTTC	CASSPMGGSSYNEQFF
-	TRBV7-2	TRBJ2-1	14	-	TGTGCCAGCAGCTCTAGCTTTTTTTTTAATGAGCAGTTCTTC	CASSSSFFFNEQFF
-	TRBV12-3/TRBV12-4	TRBJ2-5	14	many	TGTGCCAGCAGTTTGGCTCGGGAAAGGGAGACCCAGTACTTC	CASSLARERETQYF
-	TRBV11-2	TRBJ1-1	12	many	TGTGCCAGCAGCCTCCCAGGGCGGGAAGCTTTCTTT	CASSLPGREAFF
TRBD2	TRBV28	TRBJ2-2	15	many	TGTGCCAGCAGTTTAAGCCTAGCGGGAGCCGGGGAGCTGTTTTTT	CASSLSLAGAGELFF
-	TRBV20-1	TRBJ2-2	11	-	TGCAGTGCTCCGGGGCCCGGGGAGCCGTTTTTT	CSAPGPGEPFF
TRBD2	TRBV28	TRBJ2-1	15	many	TGTGCCAGCAGTTTTGAGTCTAGCGGGTACAATGAGCAGTTCTTC	CASSFESSGYNEQFF
TRBD2	TRBV3-1	TRBJ2-2	18	-	TGTGCCTGCAGCCAAGGATCTGGGGGAGGGGTGAACACCGGGGAGCTGTTTTTT	CACSQGSGGGVNTGELFF
TRBD1	TRBV7-6	TRBJ1-4	15	many	TGTGCCAGCAGCCCAGGGACAGGGAAAAATGAAAAACTGTTTTTT	CASSPGTGKNEKLFF
-	TRBV6-7	TRBJ2-1	15	-	TGTGCCAGCAGCCCGTTGGGGGGGCACTACAATGAGCAGTTCTTC	CASSPLGGHYNEQFF
-	TRBV5-6	TRBJ1-4	15	-	TGTGCCAGCAGCCTACTGGCCCCAACTAATGAAAAACTGTTTTTT	CASSLLAPTNEKLFF
TRBD2	TRBV28	TRBJ2-1	15	few	TGTGCCAGCAGTAGTATAGCGGGGGGATCGAATGAGCAGTTCTTC	CASSSIAGGSNEQFF
-	TRBV12-3/TRBV12-4	TRBJ2-1	12	-	TGTGCCAGCAGTTTAGTCGGGTATGGGCAGTTCTTC	CASSLVGYGQFF
-	TRBV5-1	TRBJ2-7	16	few	TGCGCCAGCAGCTTGGCCCTCCCCCTGGGCTCCTACGAGCAGTACTTC	CASSLALPLGSYEQYF
-	TRBV12-3/TRBV12-4	TRBJ1-5	13	many	TGTGCCAGCAGTCGGACAGGCAATCAGCCCCAGCATTTT	CASSRTGNQPQHF
-	TRBV6-5	TRBJ1-2	13	-	TGTGCCAGCAGTTACGTGCCTAGGCATGGCTACACCTTC	CASSYVPRHGYTF
TRBD1	TRBV7-8	TRBJ2-1	17	many	TGTGCCAGCAGCTCAGATCCGGGACAGGAGACCTACAATGAGCAGTTCTTC	CASSSDPGQETYNEQFF
TRBD2	TRBV7-6	TRBJ2-3	19	many	TGTGCCAGCAGCTTAGTTTTTGGCGGGAGTGCCGGAAGCACAGATACGCAGTATTTT	CASSLVFGGSAGSTDTQYF
-	TRBV11-2	TRBJ2-3	15	-	TGTGCCAGCAGCGTACAGGGAGGAGGCACAGATACGCAGTATTTT	CASSVQGGGTDTQYF
-	TRBV7-2	TRBJ1-1	15	many	TGTGCCAGCAGCTTAGAGTTCCAGGTGAACACTGAAGCTTTCTTT	CASSLEFQVNTEAFF
-	TRBV20-1	TRBJ2-2	13	many	TGCAGTGCTAGAACCTTAGACACCGGGGAGCTGTTTTTT	CSARTLDTGELFF
TRBD1	TRBV20-1	TRBJ2-7	14	many	TGCAGTGCCAGTACGACAGGGGGGCTTTCCGAGCAGTACTTC	CSASTTGGLSEQYF
-	TRBV12-3/TRBV12-4	TRBJ2-6	14	few	TGTGCCAGCAGTTTAGGTGGACAGGCCAACGTCCTGACTTTC	CASSLGGQANVLTF